This T cell receptor (beta chain) stems from a study of glioma-infiltrating T cells (dated by TCRdb to 2015 to 2016). The study in broad terms: TCR alpha- and beta-chain repertoires were sequenced from glioma tissue, non-neoplastic brain tissue and matched peripheral blood mononuclear cells. Three low-grade glioma patients, several primary glioblastoma patients and three non-glioma patients contributing non-neoplastic brain tissue were included in the paired cohort. Each tissue-infiltrating repertoire was compared with the same patient's peripheral blood repertoire to measure divergence between tissue and blood T-cell populations. What the study reported, not specific to this receptor: VJ-independent divergence between tissue and blood was below expectation in non-neoplastic patients but above expectation in all gliomas, especially low-grade gliomas. Very few CDR3 sequences were found to be shared between tissue and blood, and this scarcity was attributed to high CDR3 diversity and limited sampling. Group comparisons were based on small numbers of patients: three non-neoplastic, three low-grade glioma and several glioblastoma patients.

The iRepertoire nested amplicon-rescue multiplex PCR (arm-PCR) platform was used to amplify TCR alpha and beta CDR3 regions from RNA. For one-step reverse transcription and amplification, about 95-450 ng of tissue mRNA or PBMC total RNA was used as input. After bead purification, a secondary multiplex PCR added Illumina adapters, and libraries were gel-purified between 200 and 400 bp. Libraries carried internal 6-nucleotide barcodes used for demultiplexing. The libraries were sequenced on an Illumina MiSeq using 2x220 or 2x250 nucleotide paired-end reads. In the source study's methods: Paired reads were merged with FLASH 1.2.11 and aligned to the GRCh37 human genome with BWA-MEM before extracting TRA and TRB reads. For V and J assignment, an IMGT-derived reference of cassette sequences and CDR3 motifs that included pseudogenes was used. Three-frame translation of reads was performed, and productive CDR3s were defined as those with a C...FGXG motif and no stop codons. A clonotype was defined as a unique combination of a V-J cassette pair and a CDR3 amino acid sequence. Hamming distance filtering was applied to reads, with thresholds set by the sequence error rate of each sample in mapped regions. TCRdb reran the public reads through fastp at Q25 and MiXCR, keeping productive beta chains. Here each entry gathers all rows of one CDR3 protein and keeps the most common genes and DNA. These V and J calls are TCRdb output, not the study's own analysis. The sample yields 150,000 to 200,000 distinct CDR3 sequences; 43% were counted once. Around 5% of the sample rests with the top ten.

Note on this clonotype: The specificity of this receptor is unknown. The record has no base qualities; no much larger clone is one base away.

The germline V gene provides CDR1 MDHEN and CDR2 SYDVKM. Between the V and J ends, shortened by 6 bases and 3 bases respectively, the junction contains 11 bases. The CDR3 goes from the cysteine to the phenylalanine over 13 residues. Only the CDR3 region is kept as DNA, spanning 39 bases read in frame from base 1. The sequence is built from TRBV28 and TRBJ2-5; no confident D gene assignment can be made. The receptor was isolated from a human donor with low-grade glioma or glioblastoma, undergoing nonglioma brain surgery, or in good health (not recorded which). Sequencing input: glioma tissue, nonneoplastic brain tissue, or PBMCs (not recorded which). The sequence in DNA is TGTGCCAGCAGGCCCACTTGGGAAGAGACCCAGTACTTC. The resulting protein is CASRPTWEETQYF. The full variable domain, completed from the reference TRBV28 and TRBJ2-5 proteins outside the CDR3, reads DVKVTQSSRYLVKRTGEKVFLECVQDMDHENMFWYRQDPGLGLRLIYFSYDVKMKEKGDIPEGYSVSREKKERFSLILESASTNQTSMYLCASRPTWEETQYFGPGTRLLVL.